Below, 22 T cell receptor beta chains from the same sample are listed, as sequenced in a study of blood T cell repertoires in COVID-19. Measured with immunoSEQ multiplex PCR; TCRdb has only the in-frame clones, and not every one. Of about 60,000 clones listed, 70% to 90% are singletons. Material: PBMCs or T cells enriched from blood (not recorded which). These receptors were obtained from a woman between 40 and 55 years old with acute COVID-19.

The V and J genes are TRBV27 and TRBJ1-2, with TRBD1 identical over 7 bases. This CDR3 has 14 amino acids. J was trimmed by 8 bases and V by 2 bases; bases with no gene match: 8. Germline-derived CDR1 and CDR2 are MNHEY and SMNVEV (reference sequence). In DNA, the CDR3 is TGTGCCAGCAGTTTAACAGGGGCCACGTTGGGCTACACCTTC. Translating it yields CASSLTGATLGYTF.

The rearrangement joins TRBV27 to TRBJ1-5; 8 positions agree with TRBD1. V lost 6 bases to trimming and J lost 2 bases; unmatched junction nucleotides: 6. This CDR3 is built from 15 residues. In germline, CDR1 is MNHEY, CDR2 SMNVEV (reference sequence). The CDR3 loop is CASSGQGLGNQPQHF. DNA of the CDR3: TGTGCCAGCAGCGGACAGGGATTGGGCAATCAGCCCCAGCATTTT.

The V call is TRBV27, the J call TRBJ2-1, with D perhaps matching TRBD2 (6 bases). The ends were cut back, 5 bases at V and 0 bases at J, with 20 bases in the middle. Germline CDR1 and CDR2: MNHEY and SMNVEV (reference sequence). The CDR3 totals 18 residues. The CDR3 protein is CASSLITRGGPSYNEQFF. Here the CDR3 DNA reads TGTGCCAGCAGTCTCATCACTCGAGGAGGGCCCTCCTACAATGAGCAGTTCTTC.

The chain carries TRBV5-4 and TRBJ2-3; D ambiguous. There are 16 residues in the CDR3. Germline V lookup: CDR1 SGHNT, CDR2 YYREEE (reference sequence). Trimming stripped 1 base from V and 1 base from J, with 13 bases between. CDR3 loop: CASSLPTLYGTDTQYF. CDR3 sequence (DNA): TGTGCCAGCAGCTTGCCCACCCTATACGGCACAGATACGCAGTATTTT.

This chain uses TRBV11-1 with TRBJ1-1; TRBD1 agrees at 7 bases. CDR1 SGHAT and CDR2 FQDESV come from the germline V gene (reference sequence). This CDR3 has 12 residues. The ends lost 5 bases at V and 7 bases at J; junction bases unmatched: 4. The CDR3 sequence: CASSVDRVEAFF. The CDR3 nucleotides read TGTGCCAGCAGCGTAGACAGGGTTGAAGCTTTCTTT. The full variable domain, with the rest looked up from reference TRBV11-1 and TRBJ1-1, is EAEVAQSPRYKITEKSQAVAFWCDPISGHATLYWYRQILGQGPELLVQFQDESVVDDSQLPKDRFSAERLKGVDSTLKIQPAELGDSAMYLCASSVDRVEAFFGQGTRLTVV.

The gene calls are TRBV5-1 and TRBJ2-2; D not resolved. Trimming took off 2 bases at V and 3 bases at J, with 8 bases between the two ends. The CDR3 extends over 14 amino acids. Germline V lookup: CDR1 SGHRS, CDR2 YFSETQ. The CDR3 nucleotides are TGCGCCAGCAGCTTACTTACCGACACCGGGGAGCTGTTTTTT. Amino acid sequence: CASSLLTDTGELFF.

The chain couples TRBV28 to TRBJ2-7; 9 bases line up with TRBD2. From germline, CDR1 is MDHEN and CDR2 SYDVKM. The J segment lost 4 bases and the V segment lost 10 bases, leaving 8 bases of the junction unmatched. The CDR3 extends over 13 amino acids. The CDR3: CATRGSGGYEQYV. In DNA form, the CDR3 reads TGTGCCACCCGCGGTAGCGGGGGTTACGAGCAGTACGTC.

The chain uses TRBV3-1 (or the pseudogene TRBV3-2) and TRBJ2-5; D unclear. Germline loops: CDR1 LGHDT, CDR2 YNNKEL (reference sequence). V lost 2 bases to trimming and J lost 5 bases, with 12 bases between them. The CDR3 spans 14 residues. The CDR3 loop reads CASSQSFTAETQYF. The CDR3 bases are TGTGCCAGCAGCCAATCTTTTACAGCCGAGACCCAGTACTTC.

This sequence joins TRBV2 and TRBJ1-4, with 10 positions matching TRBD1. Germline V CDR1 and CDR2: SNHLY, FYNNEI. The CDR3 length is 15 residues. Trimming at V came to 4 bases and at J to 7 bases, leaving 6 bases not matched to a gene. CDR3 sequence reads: CASSVRTGGGEKLFF. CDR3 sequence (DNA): TGTGCCAGCAGTGTTCGGACAGGGGGTGGTGAAAAACTGTTTTTT.

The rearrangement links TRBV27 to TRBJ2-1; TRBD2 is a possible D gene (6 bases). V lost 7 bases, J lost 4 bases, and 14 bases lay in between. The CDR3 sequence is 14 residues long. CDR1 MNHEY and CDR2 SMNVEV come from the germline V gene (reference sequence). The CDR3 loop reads CASKGAGIYNEQFF. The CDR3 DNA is TGTGCCAGCAAAGGGGCGGGGATTTACAATGAGCAGTTCTTC.

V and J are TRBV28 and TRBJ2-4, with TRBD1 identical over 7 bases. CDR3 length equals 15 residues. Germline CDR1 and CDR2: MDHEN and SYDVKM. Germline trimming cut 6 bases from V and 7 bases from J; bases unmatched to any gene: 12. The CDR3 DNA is TGTGCCAGCAGCCCCCGGACAGGTTCTCGGAACATTCAGTACTTC. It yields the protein CASSPRTGSRNIQYF.

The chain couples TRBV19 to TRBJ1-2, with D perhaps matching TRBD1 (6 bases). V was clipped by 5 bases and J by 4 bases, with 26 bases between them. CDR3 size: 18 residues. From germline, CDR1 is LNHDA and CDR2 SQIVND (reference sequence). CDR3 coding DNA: TGTGCCAGTAGTCCAACCGTAATTAACAGGGCTTCAAGCTATGGCTACACCTTC. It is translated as CASSPTVINRASSYGYTF.

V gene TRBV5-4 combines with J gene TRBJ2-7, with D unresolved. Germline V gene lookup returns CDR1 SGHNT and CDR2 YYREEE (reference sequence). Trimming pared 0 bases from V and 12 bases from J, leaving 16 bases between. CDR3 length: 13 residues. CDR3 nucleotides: TGTGCCAGCAGCTTGGGGCCTCTAGAGACTCGGTACTTC. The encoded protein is CASSLGPLETRYF.

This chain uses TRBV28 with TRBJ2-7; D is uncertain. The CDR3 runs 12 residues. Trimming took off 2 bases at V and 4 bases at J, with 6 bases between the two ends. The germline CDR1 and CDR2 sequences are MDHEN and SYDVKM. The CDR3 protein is CASSLGNYEQYF. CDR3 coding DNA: TGTGCCAGCAGTTTAGGCAATTACGAGCAGTACTTC.

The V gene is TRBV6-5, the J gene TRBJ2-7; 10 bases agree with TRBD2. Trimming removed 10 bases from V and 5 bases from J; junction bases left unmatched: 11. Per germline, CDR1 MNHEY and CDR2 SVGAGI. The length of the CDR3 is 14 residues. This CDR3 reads CAIDTSGDPNEQYF. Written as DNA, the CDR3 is TGTGCCATCGATACTAGCGGGGACCCCAACGAGCAGTACTTC.

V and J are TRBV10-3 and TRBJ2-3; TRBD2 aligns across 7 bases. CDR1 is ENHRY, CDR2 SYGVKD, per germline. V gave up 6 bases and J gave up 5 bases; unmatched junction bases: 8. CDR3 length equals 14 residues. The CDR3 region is CAIRTGTKKDTQYF. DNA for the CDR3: TGTGCCATCAGGACCGGGACTAAAAAAGATACGCAGTATTTT.

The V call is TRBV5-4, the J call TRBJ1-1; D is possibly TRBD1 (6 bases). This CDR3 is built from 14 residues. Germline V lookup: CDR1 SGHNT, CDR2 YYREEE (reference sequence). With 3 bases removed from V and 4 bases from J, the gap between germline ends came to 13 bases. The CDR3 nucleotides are TGTGCCAGCAGCTCAGGGGTGGTTAGCACTGAAGCTTTCTTT. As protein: CASSSGVVSTEAFF. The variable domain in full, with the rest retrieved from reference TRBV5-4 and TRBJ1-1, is ETGVTQSPTHLIKTRGQQVTLRCSSQSGHNTVSWYQQALGQGPQFIFQYYREEENGRGNFPPRFSGLQFPNYSSELNVNALELDDSALYLCASSSGVVSTEAFFGQGTRLTVV.

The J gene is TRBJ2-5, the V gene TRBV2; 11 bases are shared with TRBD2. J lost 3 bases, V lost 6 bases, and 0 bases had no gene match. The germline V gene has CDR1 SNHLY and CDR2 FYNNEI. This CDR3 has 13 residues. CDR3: CASRLAGEETQYF. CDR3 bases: TGTGCCAGCAGACTAGCGGGGGAAGAGACCCAGTACTTC.

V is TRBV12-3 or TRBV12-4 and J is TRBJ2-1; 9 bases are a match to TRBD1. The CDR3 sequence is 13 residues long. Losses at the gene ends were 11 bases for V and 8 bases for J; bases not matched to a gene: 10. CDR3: CAASKTGGYEQFF. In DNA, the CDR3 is TGTGCCGCCTCCAAGACAGGGGGTTATGAGCAGTTCTTC.

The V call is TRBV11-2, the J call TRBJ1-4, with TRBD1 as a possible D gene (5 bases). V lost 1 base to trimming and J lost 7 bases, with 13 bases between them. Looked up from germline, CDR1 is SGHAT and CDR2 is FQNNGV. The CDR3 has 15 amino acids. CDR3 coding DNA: TGTGCCAGCAGCTTAGTAGGGGCTAGAAGTGAAAAACTGTTTTTT. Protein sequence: CASSLVGARSEKLFF.

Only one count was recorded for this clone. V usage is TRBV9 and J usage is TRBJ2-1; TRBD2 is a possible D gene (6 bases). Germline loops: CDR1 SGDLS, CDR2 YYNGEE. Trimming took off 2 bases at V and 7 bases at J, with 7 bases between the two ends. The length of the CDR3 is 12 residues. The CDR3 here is CASSVEGNEQFF. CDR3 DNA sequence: TGTGCCAGCAGCGTGGAGGGTAATGAGCAGTTCTTC.

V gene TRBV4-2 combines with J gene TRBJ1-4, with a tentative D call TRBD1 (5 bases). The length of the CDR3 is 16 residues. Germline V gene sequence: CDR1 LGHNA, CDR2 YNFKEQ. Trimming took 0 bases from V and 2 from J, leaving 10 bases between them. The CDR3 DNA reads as TGTGCCAGCAGCCAAGATTTCGGGGGTACTAATGAAAAACTGTTTTTT. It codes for CASSQDFGGTNEKLFF.